This T cell receptor (beta chain) was identified in a study of identical twins. Study outcomes and limitations: Instead of following the same donors, the conclusions were based on cross-sectional statistical analysis. Zero-insertion analyses might be partly confounded by invariant T cells like MAIT and iNKT. Cord blood beta clonotypes that were abundant carried fewer insertions, and memory repertoires showed no such trend.

TCRdb reprocessed the 5' RACE reads with MiXCR, giving one entry per CDR3 protein. The repertoire includes hundreds of thousands of distinct CDR3 sequences, around 6.1% of them detected once, and 1.5% to 2% sits in the top ten. This clonotype has ten or more counts. Its antigen is not identified. This sequence originates from a man between 18 and 35 years old in good health. Sequenced material: naive T cells sorted from blood.

This CDR3 is CATSRAGSGQPQHF. CDR3 in DNA: TGTGCCACCAGCAGAGCAGGTTCGGGTCAGCCCCAGCATTTT. The chain couples TRBV15 to TRBJ1-5; D is unresolved. Trimming removed 1 base at V and 6 bases at J, with 10 bases between. The CDR3 covers 14 residues. CDR1 and CDR2 (germline): LNHNV, YYDKDF (reference sequence).